The present T cell receptor beta chain was sequenced within a study of identical twins. Broader study findings: Not following the same donors, the study drew its conclusions from cross-sectional statistical analysis.

Note on this clonotype: Its antigen is unidentified.

Trimming took 4 bases from V and 3 from J, leaving 13 bases between them. Germline loops: CDR1 SQVTM, CDR2 ANQGSEA. The CDR3 runs to 14 residues. TCRdb reprocessed the 5' RACE reads with MiXCR, giving one entry per CDR3 protein. The repertoire includes 200,000 to 250,000 distinct CDR3 sequences, 10% to 15% of them detected once, and more than 3.5% sits in the top ten. The same data also went into a second study, on yellow fever vaccine responses in identical twins. That paper states: Reportedly, twins' vaccine T cell responses looked partly convergent and partly personalized.

The sample consisted of memory (CD45RO+) T cells sorted from blood. This TCR came from a woman aged 18-29 years in good health. The chain combines TRBV29-1 with TRBJ1-5, with a weak D call TRBD1 (6 bases). The DNA for the CDR3 is TGCAGCGTTGGTTGGGGGGGCGACAATCAGCCCCAGCATTTT. This encodes CSVGWGGDNQPQHF.